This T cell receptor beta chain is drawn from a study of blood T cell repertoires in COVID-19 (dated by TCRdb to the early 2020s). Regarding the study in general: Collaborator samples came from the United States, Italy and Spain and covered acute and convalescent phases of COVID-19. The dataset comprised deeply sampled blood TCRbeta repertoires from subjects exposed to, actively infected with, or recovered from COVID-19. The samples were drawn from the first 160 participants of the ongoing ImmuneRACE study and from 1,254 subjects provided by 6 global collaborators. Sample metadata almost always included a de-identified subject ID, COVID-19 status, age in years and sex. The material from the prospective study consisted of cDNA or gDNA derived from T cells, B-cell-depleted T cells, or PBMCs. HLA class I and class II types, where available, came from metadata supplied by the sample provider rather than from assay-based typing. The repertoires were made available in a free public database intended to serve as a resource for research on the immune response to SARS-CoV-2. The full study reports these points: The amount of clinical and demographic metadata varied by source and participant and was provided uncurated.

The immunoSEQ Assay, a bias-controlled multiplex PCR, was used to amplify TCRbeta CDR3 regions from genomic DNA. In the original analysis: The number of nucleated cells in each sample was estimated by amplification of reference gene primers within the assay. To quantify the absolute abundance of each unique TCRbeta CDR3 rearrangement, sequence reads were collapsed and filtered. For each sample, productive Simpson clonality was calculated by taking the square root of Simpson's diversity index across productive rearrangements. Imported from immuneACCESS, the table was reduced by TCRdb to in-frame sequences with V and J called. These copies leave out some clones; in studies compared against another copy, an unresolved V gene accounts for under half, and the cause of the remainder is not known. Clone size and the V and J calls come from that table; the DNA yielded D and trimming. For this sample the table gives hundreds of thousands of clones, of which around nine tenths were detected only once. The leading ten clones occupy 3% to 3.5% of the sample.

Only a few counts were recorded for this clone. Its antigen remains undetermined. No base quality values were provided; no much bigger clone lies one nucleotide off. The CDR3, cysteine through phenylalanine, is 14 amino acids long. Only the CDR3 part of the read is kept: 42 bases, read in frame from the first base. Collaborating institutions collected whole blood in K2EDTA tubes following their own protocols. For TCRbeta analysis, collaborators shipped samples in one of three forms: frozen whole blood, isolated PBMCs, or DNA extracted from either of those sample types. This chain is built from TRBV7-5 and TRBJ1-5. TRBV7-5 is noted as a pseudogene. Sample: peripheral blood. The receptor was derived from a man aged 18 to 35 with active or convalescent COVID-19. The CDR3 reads CARSLWGDNQPQHF. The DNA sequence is TGTGCCAGAAGCTTATGGGGAGATAATCAGCCCCAGCATTTT.